This entry concerns a single T cell receptor (beta chain). Its antigen remains unidentified. Time point indicated: week 23, last vaccination. Every vaccine dose comprised 300 ug of mutant IDH1 20-mer peptide plus topical imiquimod. Generated by immunoSEQ multiplex PCR, the TCRdb table keeps only in-frame clones and is missing some. The data contain around 76,000 clones, more than 80% of them singletons. V was trimmed by 0 bases and J by 8 bases, leaving 8 bases between them. The CDR3 runs 13 residues. Germline V gives CDR1 ENHRY, CDR2 SYGVKD. The data were taken from a study of a mutant IDH1 vaccine in newly diagnosed glioma. On the study more broadly: The earlier regimen, radiotherapy, temozolomide, or both, was most often both.

The specimen comprised PBMCs, sampled from a glioma patient whose treatment included an IDH1 peptide vaccine. The clonotype comes from a woman aged 45-65 years with glioma. The genes are TRBV10-3 and TRBJ2-1, with unresolved D. CDR3 DNA: TGTGCCATCAGTGAGTCGAGGAACGATGAGCAGTTCTTC. Translation: CAISESRNDEQFF.